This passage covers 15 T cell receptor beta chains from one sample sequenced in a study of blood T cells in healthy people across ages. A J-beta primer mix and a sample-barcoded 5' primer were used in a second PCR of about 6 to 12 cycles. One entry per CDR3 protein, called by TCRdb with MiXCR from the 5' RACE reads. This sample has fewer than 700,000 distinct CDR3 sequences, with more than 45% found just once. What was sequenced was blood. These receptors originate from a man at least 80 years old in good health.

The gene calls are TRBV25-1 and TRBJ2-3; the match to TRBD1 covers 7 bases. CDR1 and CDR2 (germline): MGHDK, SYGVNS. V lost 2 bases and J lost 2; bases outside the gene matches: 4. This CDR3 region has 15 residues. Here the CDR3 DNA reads TGTGCCAGCAGTGAACTTGGACAGGTCACAGATACGCAGTATTTT. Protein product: CASSELGQVTDTQYF.

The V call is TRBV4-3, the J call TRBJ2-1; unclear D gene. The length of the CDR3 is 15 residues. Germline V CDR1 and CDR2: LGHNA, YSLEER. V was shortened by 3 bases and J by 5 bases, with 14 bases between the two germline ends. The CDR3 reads CASSHASKGNNEQFF. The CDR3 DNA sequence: TGCGCCAGCAGCCACGCCTCGAAGGGTAACAATGAGCAGTTCTTC.

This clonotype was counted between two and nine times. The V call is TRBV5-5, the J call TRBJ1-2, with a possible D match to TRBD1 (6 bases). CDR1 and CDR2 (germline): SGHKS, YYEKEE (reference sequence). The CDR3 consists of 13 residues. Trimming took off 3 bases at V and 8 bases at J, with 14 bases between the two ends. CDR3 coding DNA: TGTGCCAGCAGCTCCACAGGGTCCTCCGGCTACACCTTC. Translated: CASSSTGSSGYTF. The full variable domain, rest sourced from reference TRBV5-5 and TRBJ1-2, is DAGVTQSPTHLIKTRGQQVTLRCSPISGHKSVSWYQQVLGQGPQFIFQYYEKEERGRGNFPDRFSARQFPNYSSELNVNALLLGDSALYLCASSSTGSSGYTFGSGTRLTVV.

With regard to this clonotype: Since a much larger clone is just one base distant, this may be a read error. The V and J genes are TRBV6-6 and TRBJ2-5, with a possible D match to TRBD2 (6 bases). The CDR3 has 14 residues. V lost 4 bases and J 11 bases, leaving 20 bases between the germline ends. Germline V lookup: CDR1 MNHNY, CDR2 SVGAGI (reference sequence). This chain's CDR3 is CASSFGTYNNEQYF. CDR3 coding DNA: TGTGCCAGCAGTTTTGGGACTTACAACAATGAGCAGTACTTC.

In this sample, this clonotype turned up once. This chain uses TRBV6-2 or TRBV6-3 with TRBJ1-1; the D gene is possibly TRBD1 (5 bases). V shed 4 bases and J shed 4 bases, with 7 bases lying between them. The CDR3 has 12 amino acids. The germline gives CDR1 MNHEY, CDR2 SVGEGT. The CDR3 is CASSWTITEAFF. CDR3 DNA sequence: TGTGCCAGCAGTTGGACAATCACTGAAGCTTTCTTT.

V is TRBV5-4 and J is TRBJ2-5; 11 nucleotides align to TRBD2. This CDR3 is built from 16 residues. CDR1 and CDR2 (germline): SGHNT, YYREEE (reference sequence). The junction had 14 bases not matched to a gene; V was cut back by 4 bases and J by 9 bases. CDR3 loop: CASSRSGTSGVGAQYF. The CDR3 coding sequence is TGTGCCAGCAGCAGATCCGGGACTAGCGGCGTAGGGGCCCAGTACTTC. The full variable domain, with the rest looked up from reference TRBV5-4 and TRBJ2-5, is ETGVTQSPTHLIKTRGQQVTLRCSSQSGHNTVSWYQQALGQGPQFIFQYYREEENGRGNFPPRFSGLQFPNYSSELNVNALELDDSALYLCASSRSGTSGVGAQYFGPGTRLLVL.

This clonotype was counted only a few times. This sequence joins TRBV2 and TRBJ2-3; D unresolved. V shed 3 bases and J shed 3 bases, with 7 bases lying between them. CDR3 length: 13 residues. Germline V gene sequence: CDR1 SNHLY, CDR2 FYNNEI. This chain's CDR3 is CASSDSSTDTQYF. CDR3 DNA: TGTGCCAGCAGTGATAGTAGTACAGATACGCAGTATTTT.

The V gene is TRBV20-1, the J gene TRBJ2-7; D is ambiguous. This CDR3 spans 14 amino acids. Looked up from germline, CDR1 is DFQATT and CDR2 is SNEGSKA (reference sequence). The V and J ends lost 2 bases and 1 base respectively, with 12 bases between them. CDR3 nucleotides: TGCAGTGCTAGACTCCTGTCTGTATCCTACGAGCAGTACTTC. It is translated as CSARLLSVSYEQYF.

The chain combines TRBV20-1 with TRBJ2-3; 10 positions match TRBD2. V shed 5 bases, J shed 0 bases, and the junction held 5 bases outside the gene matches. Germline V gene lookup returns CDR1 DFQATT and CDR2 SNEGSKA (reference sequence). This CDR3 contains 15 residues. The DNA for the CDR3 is TGCAGTGCTGGAATAGCGGGAGGCAGCACAGATACGCAGTATTTT. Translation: CSAGIAGGSTDTQYF.

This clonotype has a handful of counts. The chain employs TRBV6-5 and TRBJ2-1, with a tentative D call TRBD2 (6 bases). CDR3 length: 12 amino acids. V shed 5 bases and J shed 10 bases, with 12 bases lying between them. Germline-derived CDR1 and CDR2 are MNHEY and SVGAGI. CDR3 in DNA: TGTGCCAGCAGTCGGGACTTTGGGGAGCAGTTCTTC. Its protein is CASSRDFGEQFF.

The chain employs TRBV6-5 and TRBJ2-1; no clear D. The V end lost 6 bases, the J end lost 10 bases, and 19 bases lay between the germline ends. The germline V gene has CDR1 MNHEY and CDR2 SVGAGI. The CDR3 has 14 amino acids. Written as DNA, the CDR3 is TGTGCCAGCAGGGCCCCCGGAAACACCGGGGAGCAGTTCTTC. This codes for CASRAPGNTGEQFF.

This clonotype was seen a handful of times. The CDR3, as DNA: TGTGCCATCAGCCCGGCCGGGAGCTCCTACAATGAGCAGTTCTTC. The encoded protein is CAISPAGSSYNEQFF. The genes are TRBV10-3 and TRBJ2-1; possible D gene TRBD2, 6 bases. The CDR3 is made up of 15 amino acids. Deletions cut 6 bases from V and 0 bases from J, with 12 bases between. Germline CDR1 ENHRY, CDR2 SYGVKD.

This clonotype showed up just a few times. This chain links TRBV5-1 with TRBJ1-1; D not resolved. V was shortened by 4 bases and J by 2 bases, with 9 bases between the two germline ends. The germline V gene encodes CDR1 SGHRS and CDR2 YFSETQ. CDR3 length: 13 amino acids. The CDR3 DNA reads TGCGCCAGCAGCACAACAGAAAACACTGAAGCTTTCTTT. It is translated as CASSTTENTEAFF.

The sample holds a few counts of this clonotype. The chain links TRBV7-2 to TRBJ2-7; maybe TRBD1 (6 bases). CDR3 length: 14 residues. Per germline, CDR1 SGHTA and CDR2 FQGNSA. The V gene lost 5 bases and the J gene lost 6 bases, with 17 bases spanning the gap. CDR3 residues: CASSVNRAPSEQYF. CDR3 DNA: TGTGCCAGCAGCGTAAACAGGGCCCCCTCCGAGCAGTACTTC.

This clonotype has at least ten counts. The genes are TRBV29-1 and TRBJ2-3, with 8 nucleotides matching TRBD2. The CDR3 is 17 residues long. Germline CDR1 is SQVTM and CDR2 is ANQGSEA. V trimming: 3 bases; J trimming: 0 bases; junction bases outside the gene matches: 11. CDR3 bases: TGCAGCGTTGACCCTACTACTAGCGGCGTTAGCACAGATACGCAGTATTTT. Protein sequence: CSVDPTTSGVSTDTQYF.